The clone carrying this T cell receptor (beta chain) occurred a few times. No antigen is known for it. These data are taken from a study of early T cells in non-severe SARS-CoV-2 infection. Across the whole study: Unpaired chains resulted from sequencing bulk RNA of unsorted whole blood.

The study, taken as a whole, reports: The study's VDJdb matching favored anti-spike CD8 responses and missed private and CD4 specificities.

Germline V gene lookup returns CDR1 SNHLY and CDR2 FYNNEI. The CDR3 loop spans 14 amino acids. V lost 4 bases and J 5 bases, leaving 11 bases between the germline ends. Unique molecular identifiers (one per individual cDNA molecule) were attached. TCRdb called the 5' RACE reads again in MiXCR, with one record for every CDR3 protein. The table has 70,000 or so distinct CDR3 sequences, about 9.4% seen once; the top ten hold around 7.3%. This sample comprised whole blood, obtained at baseline. This clonotype originated in an adult who was a healthcare worker with PCR-confirmed SARS-CoV-2 infection or an uninfected control (not recorded which). V gene TRBV2 combines with J gene TRBJ2-2, with unresolved D. The CDR3 spells CASSGFQGTGELFF. The CDR3 bases are TGTGCCAGCAGTGGCTTCCAAGGGACCGGGGAGCTGTTTTTT. Based on the CDR3 plus reference TRBV2 and TRBJ2-2, the full variable domain is EPEVTQTPSHQVTQMGQEVILRCVPISNHLYFYWYRQILGQKVEFLVSFYNNEISEKSEIFDDQFSVERPDGSNFTLKIRSTKLEDSAMYFCASSGFQGTGELFFGEGSRLTVL.